The 5 T cell receptor beta chains listed next were all sequenced from one sample in a study of metastatic and nonmetastatic thyroid tumors. Using MiXCR, TCRdb re-called clones from the PCR reads. The profile shows 28,000 or so clones, 16% of them singletons. The entire patient cohort was treatment-naive prior to thyroid surgery. Sequencing was performed on blood. These receptors were collected from a female donor with papillary thyroid cancer or a benign thyroid nodule (not recorded which). Some clones in this sample may be carry-over from other donors' samples.

Many counts were recorded for this clone. The chain joins TRBV6-2 or TRBV6-3 to TRBJ2-2, with D tentatively TRBD2 (6 bases). Trimming took 1 base from V and 1 from J, leaving 19 bases between them. Germline CDR1 and CDR2: MNHEY and SVGEGT. There are 19 residues in the CDR3. The chain's CDR3 is CASSYFSGALRKNTGELFF. The CDR3 DNA reads as TGTGCCAGCAGTTACTTTAGCGGCGCCCTCCGGAAGAACACCGGGGAGCTGTTTTTT.

This clone was counted at least ten times. The CDR3 spells CSSGTMGEQFF. DNA for the CDR3: TGCTCATCCGGGACTATGGGTGAGCAGTTCTTC. This chain joins TRBV20-1 and TRBJ2-1; 7 nucleotides align to TRBD2. Germline CDR1 reads DFQATT; CDR2 reads SNEGSKA (reference sequence). This CDR3 has 11 residues.

The sample holds many counts of this clone. This chain connects TRBV2 to TRBJ2-5; 8 bases fit TRBD1. This CDR3 has 14 amino acids. Germline V gene data show CDR1 as SNHLY and CDR2 as FYNNEI. V lost 6 bases to trimming and J lost 4 bases; unmatched junction nucleotides: 7. The CDR3 reads CASSRDRSAETQYF. Here the CDR3 DNA reads TGTGCCAGCAGCCGGGACAGGTCTGCAGAGACCCAGTACTTC. Variable domain in full (rest from reference TRBV2 and TRBJ2-5): EPEVTQTPSHQVTQMGQEVILRCVPISNHLYFYWYRQILGQKVEFLVSFYNNEISEKSEIFDDQFSVERPDGSNFTLKIRSTKLEDSAMYFCASSRDRSAETQYFGPGTRLLVL.

This clone was detected ten times or more. The V gene is TRBV25-1, the J gene TRBJ1-4, with D possibly being TRBD1 (5 bases). V gave up 5 bases and J gave up 13 bases, with 11 bases separating them. The germline CDR1 and CDR2 sequences are MGHDK and SYGVNS. The CDR3 runs 11 residues. The CDR3 spells CASSFGGVLFF. Here the CDR3 DNA reads TGTGCCAGCAGTTTCGGGGGGGTACTGTTTTTT. The complete variable domain, with remaining parts taken from reference TRBV25-1 and TRBJ1-4, reads EADIYQTPRYLVIGTGKKITLECSQTMGHDKMYWYQQDPGMELHLIHYSYGVNSTEKGDLSSESTVSRIRTEHFPLTLESARPSHTSQYLCASSFGGVLFFGSGTQLSVL.

This clone is medium-sized (0.01 to 0.1%) by share. The chain links TRBV7-8 to TRBJ2-7; D possibly corresponds to TRBD1 (6 bases). V lost 8 bases and J lost 3, with 11 bases in between. CDR1 and CDR2 from the germline V gene are SGHVS and FQNEAQ. The CDR3 contains 12 residues. CDR3 coding DNA: TGTGCCAGCGGTCGGACAGACTACGAGCAGTACTTC. It specifies CASGRTDYEQYF.